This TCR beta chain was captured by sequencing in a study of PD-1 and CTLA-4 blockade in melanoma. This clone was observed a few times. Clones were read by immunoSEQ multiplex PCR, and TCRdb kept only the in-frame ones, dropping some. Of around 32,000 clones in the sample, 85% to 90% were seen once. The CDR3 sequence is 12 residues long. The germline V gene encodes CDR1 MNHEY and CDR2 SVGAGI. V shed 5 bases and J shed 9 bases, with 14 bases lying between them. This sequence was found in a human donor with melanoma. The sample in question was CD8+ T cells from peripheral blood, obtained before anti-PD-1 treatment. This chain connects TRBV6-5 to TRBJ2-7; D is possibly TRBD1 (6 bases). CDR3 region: CASSPQGGRQYF. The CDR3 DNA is TGTGCCAGCAGTCCACAGGGTGGAAGGCAGTACTTC.